This section outlines one T cell receptor (beta chain) sequence together with its context. This CDR3 comprises 14 residues. Germline assignment: CDR1 MNHNS and CDR2 SASEGT. Trimming left V 3 bases short and J 3 bases short, with 11 bases between. The sample comes from a study of blood T cell repertoires in COVID-19. Background on the study: The origin of the acute and convalescent COVID-19 samples was the United States, Italy and Spain. Sources were T cells, B-cell-depleted T cells, or PBMCs; the material itself was cDNA or gDNA.

Per the original data handling: Using reference gene primer amplification, nucleated cell counts were estimated. Using immunoSEQ multiplex PCR, the repertoire was profiled, and TCRdb retains in-frame clones only, with some absent. V, J and clone size are those of that table, while D and trimming were read from the DNA. The data hold 200,000 to 250,000 clones, with about three quarters observed a single time. The TCR sequence derives from a woman in her 70s with acute or convalescent COVID-19. The chain uses TRBV6-1 and TRBJ1-1; D remains ambiguous. Sequenced material: peripheral blood. In DNA, the CDR3 is TGTGCCAGCAGTGACCCCGGCGGGTACACTGAAGCTTTCTTT. Amino acid sequence: CASSDPGGYTEAFF.